Listed below are T cell receptor beta chains from one sample, sequenced in a study of T cell responses to AZD1222 COVID-19 vaccine. Method: immunoSEQ multiplex PCR; TCRdb's copy keeps in-frame clones and lacks some. This sample's clone table lists over 120,000 clones. Sequencing input: peripheral blood. The receptor set was obtained from an adult in good health. Each CDR3 is given with its conserved first and last residue. D genes are given only for firm matches.

TRBV20-1	.	TRBJ1-6	TGCAGTGCTAGTTTAACCGCTCGAACCCCTCCGCGTAATTCACCCCTCCACTTT	CSASLTARTPPRNSPLHF
TRBV7-8	.	TRBJ2-2	TGTGCCAGCAGCTTAGCGTCGGGTGGATTCACCGGGGAGCTGTTTTTT	CASSLASGGFTGELFF
TRBV2	.	TRBJ2-1	TGTGCCAGCAGTGGGGCCACCTTCGACAATGAGCAGTTCTTC	CASSGATFDNEQFF
TRBV24-1	TRBD1	TRBJ2-1	TGTGCCACCAGTGACCGGCTGGGACAGGGCTACAATGAGCAGTTCTTC	CATSDRLGQGYNEQFF
TRBV28	TRBD1	TRBJ1-2	TGTGCCAGCAGTCGGGACAGTACTAACTATGGCTACACCTTC	CASSRDSTNYGYTF
TRBV4-1	TRBD1	TRBJ1-2	TGCGCCAGCAGCCAATCGACAGGGTCAGGAGGCTACACCTTC	CASSQSTGSGGYTF
TRBV6-6	.	TRBJ2-7	TGTGCCAGCAGTTACTCCTCCTACGAGCAGTACTTC	CASSYSSYEQYF
TRBV5-6	TRBD1	TRBJ1-6	TGTGCCAGCAGCCACATCGACAGGGCGATCGGAGGTTCACCCCTCCACTTT	CASSHIDRAIGGSPLHF
TRBV7-2	.	TRBJ2-1	TGTGCCAGCAGCTTAAGGGGATCTCTTAATGAGCAGTTCTTC	CASSLRGSLNEQFF
TRBV7-2	.	TRBJ1-1	TGTGCCAGCAGCTTAGGAGGTGGCACTGAAGCTTTCTTT	CASSLGGGTEAFF
TRBV29-1	.	TRBJ1-1	TGCAGCGCTCCCCAGAGGGACACACTGAACACTGAAGCTTTCTTT	CSAPQRDTLNTEAFF
TRBV4-1	TRBD1	TRBJ1-2	TGCGCCAGCAGCCAAGTGGGGGGACAGGGGGACTACTATGGCTACACCTTC	CASSQVGGQGDYYGYTF
TRBV5-6	TRBD1	TRBJ1-1	TGTGCCAGCAGCCCCCCCAGGGGGAGCACTGAAGCTTTCTTT	CASSPPRGSTEAFF
TRBV3-1/TRBV3-2	TRBD2	TRBJ2-1	TGTGCCAGCAGTTCTAGCGGGGGGAATTACAATGAGCAGTTCTTC	CASSSSGGNYNEQFF
TRBV4-1	TRBD2	TRBJ2-3	TGCGCCAGCAGCCAACTAGCGGGGAGCACAGATACGCAGTATTTT	CASSQLAGSTDTQYF
TRBV5-1	.	TRBJ2-5	TGCGCCAGCAGCTTGGGATCGGTAGCTACGGAGACCCAGTACTTC	CASSLGSVATETQYF